The rows below give T cell receptor beta chains drawn from one sample of a study of T cell clones after liver transplantation. Sequencing used immunoSEQ multiplex PCR; TCRdb keeps in-frame clones, though not all of them. The sample consists of approximately 71,000 clones, about 91% of them appearing once. The source material was CD4+ T cells from blood, sampled nearly 26 months after liver transplant. The receptors were sampled from a human patient who received a liver transplant. Some of these T cells may belong to the graft donor. Both conserved end residues are part of each CDR3. D genes are given only for firm matches. Some rows mark clone size as missing; the rest say once, few, many or name a class of expanded clone.

len	v_gene	j_gene	d_gene	abundance	CDR3aa	CDR3nt
15	TRBV19	TRBJ2-3	.	once	CASTLGGERTDTQYF	TGTGCCAGTACTCTAGGGGGGGAGAGGACAGATACGCAGTATTTT
13	TRBV6-1	TRBJ1-4	.	.	CASFEGVDEKLFF	TGTGCCAGCTTTGAGGGGGTTGATGAAAAACTGTTTTTT
16	TRBV7-6	TRBJ2-3	TRBD1	.	CASSLASTGGADTQYF	TGTGCCAGCAGCTTAGCTTCGACAGGGGGGGCAGATACGCAGTATTTT
11	TRBV11-2	TRBJ2-1	.	.	CASSRKNEQFF	TGTGCCAGCAGTAGGAAGAATGAGCAGTTCTTC
15	TRBV5-1	TRBJ2-1	TRBD2	.	CASSLSGGGRAEQFF	TGCGCCAGCAGCCTCAGCGGCGGGGGACGGGCTGAGCAGTTCTTC
16	TRBV5-1	TRBJ1-2	TRBD1	.	CASSLFGSGTGNGYTF	TGCGCCAGCAGCTTGTTTGGGTCCGGGACAGGGAACGGCTACACCTTC
11	TRBV9	TRBJ2-1	.	.	CASSLDGPPFF	TGTGCCAGCAGCTTAGACGGGCCCCCTTTCTTC
17	TRBV5-1	TRBJ1-4	TRBD1	.	CASSEFGTGGSNEKLFF	TGCGCCAGCAGCGAATTCGGGACAGGGGGTTCTAATGAAAAACTGTTTTTT
13	TRBV7-9	TRBJ2-1	.	.	CASSSQGWNEQFF	TGTGCCAGCAGCTCCCAGGGTTGGAATGAGCAGTTCTTC
11	TRBV5-6	TRBJ1-1	.	.	CASSSRGAEIF	TGTGCCAGCAGCTCCCGGGGAGCGGAGATCTTT
13	TRBV4-3	TRBJ2-1	TRBD1	.	CASSRRQGNEQFF	TGCGCCAGCAGCCGCCGACAGGGCAATGAGCAGTTCTTC
16	TRBV15	TRBJ2-1	TRBD2	once	CATSRGLDRPAGGQFF	TGTGCCACCAGCAGAGGCCTCGACCGACCCGCGGGGGGGCAGTTCTTC
15	TRBV11-2	TRBJ2-1	.	.	CASSQPGRSYNEQFF	TGTGCCAGCAGCCAACCGGGACGCAGCTACAATGAGCAGTTCTTC
17	TRBV4-1	TRBJ2-7	.	.	CASSQDTWQGGSYEQYF	TGCGCCAGCAGCCAAGATACTTGGCAGGGGGGAAGTTACGAGCAGTACTTC